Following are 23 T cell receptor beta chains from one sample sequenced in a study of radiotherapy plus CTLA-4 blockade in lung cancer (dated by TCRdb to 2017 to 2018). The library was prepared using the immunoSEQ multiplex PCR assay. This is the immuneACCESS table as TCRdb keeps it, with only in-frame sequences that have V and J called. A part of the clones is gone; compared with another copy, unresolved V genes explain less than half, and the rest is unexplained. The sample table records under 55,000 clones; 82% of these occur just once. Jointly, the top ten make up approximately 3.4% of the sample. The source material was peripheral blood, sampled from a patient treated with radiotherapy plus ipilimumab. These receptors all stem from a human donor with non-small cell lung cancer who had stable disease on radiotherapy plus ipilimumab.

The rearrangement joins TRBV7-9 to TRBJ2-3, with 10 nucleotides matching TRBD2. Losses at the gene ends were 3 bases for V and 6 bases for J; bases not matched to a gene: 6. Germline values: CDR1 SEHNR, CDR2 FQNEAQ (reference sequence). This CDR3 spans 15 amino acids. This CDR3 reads CASSLGTSETDTQYF. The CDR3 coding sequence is TGTGCCAGCAGCTTGGGGACTAGCGAGACGGATACGCAGTATTTT.

CDR3 in DNA: TGTGCCAGCAGTTCATCCCTAGCGGGGGTGTACAATGAGCAGTTCTTC. Its protein product is CASSSSLAGVYNEQFF. The chain joins TRBV28 to TRBJ2-1, with 10 bases that match TRBD2. The germline CDR1 and CDR2 sequences are MDHEN and SYDVKM. Trimming removed 4 bases from V and 4 bases from J; junction bases left unmatched: 7. There are 16 residues in the CDR3.

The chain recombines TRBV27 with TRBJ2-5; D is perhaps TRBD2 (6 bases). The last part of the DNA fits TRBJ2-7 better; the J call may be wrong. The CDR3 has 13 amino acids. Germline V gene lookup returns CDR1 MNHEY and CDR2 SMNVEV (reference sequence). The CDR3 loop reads CASSQHGGYEQYF. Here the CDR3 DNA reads TGTGCCAGCAGCCAACATGGGGGGTACGAGCAGTACTTC.

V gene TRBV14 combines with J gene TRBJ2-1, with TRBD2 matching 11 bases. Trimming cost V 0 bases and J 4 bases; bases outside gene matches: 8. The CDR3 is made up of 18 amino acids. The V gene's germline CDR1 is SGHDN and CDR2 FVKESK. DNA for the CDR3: TGTGCCAGCAGCCAAGAAACTAGCGGGAGTCCCTTTTACAATGAGCAGTTCTTC. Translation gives CASSQETSGSPFYNEQFF.

Here the CDR3 DNA reads TGTGCCAGTAGTATATCCAGCGGGGGCTACAATGAGCAGTTCTTC. This sequence encodes CASSISSGGYNEQFF. The chain recombines TRBV19 with TRBJ2-1; 8 bases fit TRBD2. The germline CDR1 and CDR2 sequences are LNHDA and SQIVND (reference sequence). V lost 2 bases, J lost 3 bases, and 3 bases stayed unmatched. The CDR3 totals 15 residues. Together with reference TRBV19 and TRBJ2-1, the CDR3 gives the full variable domain: DGGITQSPKYLFRKEGQNVTLSCEQNLNHDAMYWYRQDPGQGLRLIYYSQIVNDFQKGDIAEGYSVSREKKESFPLTVTSAQKNPTAFYLCASSISSGGYNEQFFGPGTRLTVL.

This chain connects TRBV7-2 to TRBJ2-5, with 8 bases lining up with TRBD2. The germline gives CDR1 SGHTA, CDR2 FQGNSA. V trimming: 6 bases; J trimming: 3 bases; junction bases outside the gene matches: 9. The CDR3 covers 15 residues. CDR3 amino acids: CASRRIGTSEETQYF. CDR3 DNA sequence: TGTGCCAGCAGGCGCATAGGGACTAGTGAAGAGACCCAGTACTTC.

Here the CDR3 reads CASSARQGNTGELFF. The CDR3 DNA sequence: TGCGCCAGCAGCGCCCGACAGGGGAACACCGGGGAGCTGTTTTTT. The chain is built from TRBV5-1 and TRBJ2-2; 7 bases are a match to TRBD1. The germline V gene encodes CDR1 SGHRS and CDR2 YFSETQ. The V gene end was trimmed by 4 bases and the J gene end by 1 base; junction bases not matched to a gene: 4. The length of the CDR3 is 15 residues.

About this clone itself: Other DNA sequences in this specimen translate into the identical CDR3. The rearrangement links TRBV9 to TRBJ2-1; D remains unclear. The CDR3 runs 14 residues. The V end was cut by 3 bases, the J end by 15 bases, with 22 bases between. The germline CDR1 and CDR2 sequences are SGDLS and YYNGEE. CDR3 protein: CASSAPTPDSTPFF. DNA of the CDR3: TGTGCCAGCAGCGCCCCAACGCCAGACTCAACGCCGTTCTTC.

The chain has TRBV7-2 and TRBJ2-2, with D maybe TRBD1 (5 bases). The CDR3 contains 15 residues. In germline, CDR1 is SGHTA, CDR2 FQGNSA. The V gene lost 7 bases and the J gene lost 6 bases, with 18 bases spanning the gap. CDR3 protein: CASKGEGVDAGELFF. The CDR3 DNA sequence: TGTGCCAGCAAAGGTGAAGGGGTGGACGCCGGGGAGCTGTTTTTT. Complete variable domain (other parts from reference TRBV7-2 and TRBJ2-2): GAGVSQSPSNKVTEKGKDVELRCDPISGHTALYWYRQSLGQGLEFLIYFQGNSAPDKSGLPSDRFSAERTGGSVSTLTIQRTQQEDSAVYLCASKGEGVDAGELFFGEGSRLTVL.

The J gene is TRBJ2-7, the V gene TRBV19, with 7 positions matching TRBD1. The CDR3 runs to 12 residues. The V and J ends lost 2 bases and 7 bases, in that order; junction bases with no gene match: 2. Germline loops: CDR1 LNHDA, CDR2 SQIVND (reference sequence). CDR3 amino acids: CASSIIQGEQYF. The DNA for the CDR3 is TGTGCCAGTAGTATAATACAGGGGGAGCAGTACTTC.

As DNA, the CDR3 is TGTGCCAGCAGCGGTGTGGGACTAGCGGACTCCTACTCCTATGAGCAGTTCTTC. Protein sequence: CASSGVGLADSYSYEQFF. V gene TRBV7-2 combines with J gene TRBJ2-1; 11 bases match TRBD2. Looked up from germline, CDR1 is SGHTA and CDR2 is FQGNSA. The trim removed 5 bases at V and 8 bases at J, leaving 17 bases unmatched. The CDR3 consists of 18 residues.

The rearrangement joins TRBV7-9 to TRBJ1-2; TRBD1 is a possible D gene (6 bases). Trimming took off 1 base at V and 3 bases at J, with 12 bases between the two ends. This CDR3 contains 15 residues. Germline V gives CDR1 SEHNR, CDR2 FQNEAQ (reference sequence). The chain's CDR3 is CASSLVQGVDYGYTF. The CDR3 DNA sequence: TGTGCCAGCAGCTTAGTACAGGGCGTCGACTATGGCTACACCTTC. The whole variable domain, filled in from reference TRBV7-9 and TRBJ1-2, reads DTGVSQNPRHKITKRGQNVTFRCDPISEHNRLYWYRQTLGQGPEFLTYFQNEAQLEKSRLLSDRFSAERPKGSFSTLEIQRTEQGDSAMYLCASSLVQGVDYGYTFGSGTRLTVV.

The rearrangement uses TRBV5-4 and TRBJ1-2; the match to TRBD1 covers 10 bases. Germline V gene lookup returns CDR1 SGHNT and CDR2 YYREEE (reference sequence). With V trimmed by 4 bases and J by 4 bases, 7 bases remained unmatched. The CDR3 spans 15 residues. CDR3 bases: TGTGCCAGCAGCGGGGACAGGGGACCTGCCTATGGCTACACCTTC. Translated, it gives CASSGDRGPAYGYTF.

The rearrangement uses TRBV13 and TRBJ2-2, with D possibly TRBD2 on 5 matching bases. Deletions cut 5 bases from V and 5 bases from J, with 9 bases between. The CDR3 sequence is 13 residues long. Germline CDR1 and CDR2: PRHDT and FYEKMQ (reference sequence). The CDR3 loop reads CASSERETGELFF. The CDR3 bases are TGTGCCAGCAGCGAACGGGAAACCGGGGAGCTGTTTTTT.

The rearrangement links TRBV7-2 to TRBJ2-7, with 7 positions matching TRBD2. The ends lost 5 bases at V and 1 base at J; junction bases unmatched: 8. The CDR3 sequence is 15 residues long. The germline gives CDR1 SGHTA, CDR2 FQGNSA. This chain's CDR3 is CASSPSGGLSYEQYF. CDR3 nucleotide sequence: TGTGCCAGCAGCCCTAGCGGAGGCCTGTCCTACGAGCAGTACTTC.

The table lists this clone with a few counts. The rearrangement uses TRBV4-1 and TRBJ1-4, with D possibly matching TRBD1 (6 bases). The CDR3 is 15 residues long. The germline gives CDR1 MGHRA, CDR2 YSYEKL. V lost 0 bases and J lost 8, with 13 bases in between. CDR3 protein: CASSQDQGYVEKLFF. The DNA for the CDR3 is TGCGCCAGCAGCCAAGATCAGGGGTACGTGGAAAAACTGTTTTTT.

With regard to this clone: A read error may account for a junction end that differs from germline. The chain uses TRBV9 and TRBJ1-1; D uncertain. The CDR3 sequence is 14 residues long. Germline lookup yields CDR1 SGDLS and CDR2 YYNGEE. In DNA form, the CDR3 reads TGTGCCGGCAGCGGTCGAGACATGAACACTGAAGCTTTCTTT. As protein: CAGSGRDMNTEAFF.

In DNA form, the CDR3 reads TGCAGCGTTGAAGTGGGTAGCGGGAGGGAGGGCACAGATACGCAGTATTTT. Protein: CSVEVGSGREGTDTQYF. The rearrangement uses TRBV29-1 and TRBJ2-3; 11 bases align to TRBD2. The trim removed 1 base at V and 1 base at J, leaving 7 bases unmatched. Germline values: CDR1 SQVTM, CDR2 ANQGSEA. This CDR3 has 17 amino acids.

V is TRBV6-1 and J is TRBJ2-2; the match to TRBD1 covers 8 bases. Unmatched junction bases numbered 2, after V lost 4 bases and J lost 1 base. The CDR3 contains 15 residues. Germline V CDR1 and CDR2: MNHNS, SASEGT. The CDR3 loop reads CASSGQGRNTGELFF. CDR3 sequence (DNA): TGTGCCAGCAGTGGACAGGGGAGGAACACCGGGGAGCTGTTTTTT.

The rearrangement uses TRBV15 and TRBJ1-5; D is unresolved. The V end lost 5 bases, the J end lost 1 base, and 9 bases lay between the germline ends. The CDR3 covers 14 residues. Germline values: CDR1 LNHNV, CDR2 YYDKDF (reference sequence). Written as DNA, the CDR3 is TGTGCCACCAGCGCTACTCCCAGCAATCAGCCCCAGCATTTT. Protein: CATSATPSNQPQHF.

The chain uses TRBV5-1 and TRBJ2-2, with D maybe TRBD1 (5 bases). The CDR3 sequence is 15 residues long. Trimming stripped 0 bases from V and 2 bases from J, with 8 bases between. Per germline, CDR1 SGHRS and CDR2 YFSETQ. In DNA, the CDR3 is TGCGCCAGCAGCTTGGGGGGCTCAAACACCGGGGAGCTGTTTTTT. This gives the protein CASSLGGSNTGELFF.

The CDR3 DNA reads as TGTGCCAGCAGCTTAGGCAGGGGGCTCACCTACGAGCAGTACTTC. It specifies CASSLGRGLTYEQYF. The chain is built from TRBV7-9 and TRBJ2-7, with 8 bases identical to TRBD1. The V gene end was trimmed by 1 base and the J gene end by 2 bases; junction bases not matched to a gene: 4. This CDR3 has 15 amino acids. CDR1 and CDR2 (germline): SEHNR, FQNEAQ (reference sequence).

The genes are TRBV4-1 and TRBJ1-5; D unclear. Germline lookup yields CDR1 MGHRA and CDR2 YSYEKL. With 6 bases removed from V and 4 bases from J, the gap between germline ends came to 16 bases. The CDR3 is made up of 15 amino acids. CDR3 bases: TGCGCCAGCAGGATGGAGGCGGTATCAAATCAGCCCCAGCATTTT. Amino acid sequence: CASRMEAVSNQPQHF.